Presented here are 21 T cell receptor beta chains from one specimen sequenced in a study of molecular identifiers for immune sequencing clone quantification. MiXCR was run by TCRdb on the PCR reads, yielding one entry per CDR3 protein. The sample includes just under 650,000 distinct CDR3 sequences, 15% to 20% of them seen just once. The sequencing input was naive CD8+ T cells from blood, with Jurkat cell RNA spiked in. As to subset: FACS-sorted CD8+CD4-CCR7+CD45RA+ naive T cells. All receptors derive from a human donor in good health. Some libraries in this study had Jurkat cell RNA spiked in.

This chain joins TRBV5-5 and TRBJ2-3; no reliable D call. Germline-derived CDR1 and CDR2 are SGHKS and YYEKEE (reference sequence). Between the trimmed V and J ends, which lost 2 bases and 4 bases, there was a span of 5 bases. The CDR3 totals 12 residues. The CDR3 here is CASSFQADTQYF. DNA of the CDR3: TGTGCCAGCAGCTTTCAAGCAGATACGCAGTATTTT.

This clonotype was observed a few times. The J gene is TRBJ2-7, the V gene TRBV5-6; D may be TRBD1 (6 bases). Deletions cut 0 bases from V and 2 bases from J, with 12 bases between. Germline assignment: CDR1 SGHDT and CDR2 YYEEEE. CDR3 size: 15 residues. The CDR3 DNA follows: TGTGCCAGCAGCTTGGGTAGGGGGTATCCCTACGAGCAGTACTTC. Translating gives CASSLGRGYPYEQYF.

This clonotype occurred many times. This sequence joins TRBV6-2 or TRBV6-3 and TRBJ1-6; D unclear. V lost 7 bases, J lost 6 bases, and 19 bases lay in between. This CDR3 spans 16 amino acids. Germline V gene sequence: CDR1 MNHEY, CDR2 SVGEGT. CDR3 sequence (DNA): TGTGCCAGCATTCGAACGGCCGACCAGTTTAATTCACCCCTCCACTTT. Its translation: CASIRTADQFNSPLHF.

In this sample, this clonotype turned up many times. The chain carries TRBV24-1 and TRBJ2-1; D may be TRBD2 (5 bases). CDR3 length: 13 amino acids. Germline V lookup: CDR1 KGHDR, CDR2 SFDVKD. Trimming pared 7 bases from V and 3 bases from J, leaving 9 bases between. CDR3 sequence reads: CATRSEGYNEQFF. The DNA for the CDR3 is TGTGCCACCAGATCCGAGGGCTACAATGAGCAGTTCTTC.

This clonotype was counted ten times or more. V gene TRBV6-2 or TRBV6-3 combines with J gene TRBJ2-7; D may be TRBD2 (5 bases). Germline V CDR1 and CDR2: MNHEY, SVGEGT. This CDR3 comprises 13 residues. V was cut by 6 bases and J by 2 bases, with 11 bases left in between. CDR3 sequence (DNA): TGTGCCAGCAGGCCCGGAGGAGCCTACGAGCAGTACTTC. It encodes CASRPGGAYEQYF.

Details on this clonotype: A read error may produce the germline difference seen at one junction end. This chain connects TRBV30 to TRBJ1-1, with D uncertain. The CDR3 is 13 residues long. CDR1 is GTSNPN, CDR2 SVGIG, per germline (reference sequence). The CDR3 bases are TGTGCCTGGAGTGTCGGCATGAGCACTGAAGCTTCCTTT. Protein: CAWSVGMSTEASF.

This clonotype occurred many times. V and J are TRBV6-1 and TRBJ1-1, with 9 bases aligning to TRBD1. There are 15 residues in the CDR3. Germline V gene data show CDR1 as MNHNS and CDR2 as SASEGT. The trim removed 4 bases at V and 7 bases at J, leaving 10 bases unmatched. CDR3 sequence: CASSGYRGRDIEAFF. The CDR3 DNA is TGTGCCAGCAGTGGATACAGGGGGCGCGACATTGAAGCTTTCTTT.

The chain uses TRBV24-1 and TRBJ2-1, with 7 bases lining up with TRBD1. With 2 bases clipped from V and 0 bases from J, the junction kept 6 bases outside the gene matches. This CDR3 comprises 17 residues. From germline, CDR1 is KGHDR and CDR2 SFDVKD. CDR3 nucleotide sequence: TGTGCCACCAGTGATTACAGGGGTCCCGACTCCTACAATGAGCAGTTCTTC. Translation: CATSDYRGPDSYNEQFF.

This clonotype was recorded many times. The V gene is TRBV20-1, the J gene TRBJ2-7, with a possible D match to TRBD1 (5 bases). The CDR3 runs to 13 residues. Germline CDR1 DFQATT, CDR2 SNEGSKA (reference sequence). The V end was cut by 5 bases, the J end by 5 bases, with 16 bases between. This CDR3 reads CSAPQGMAHEQYF. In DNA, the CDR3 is TGCAGTGCTCCCCAGGGAATGGCCCACGAGCAGTACTTC.

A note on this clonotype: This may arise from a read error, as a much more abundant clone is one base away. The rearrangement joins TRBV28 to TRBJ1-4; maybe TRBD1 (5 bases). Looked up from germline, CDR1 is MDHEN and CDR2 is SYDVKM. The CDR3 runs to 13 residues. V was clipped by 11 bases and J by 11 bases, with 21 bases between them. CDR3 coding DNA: TGTGCCTGCGCTAACGGGGGGTTGAAGAAACTGTTTTTT. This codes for CACANGGLKKLFF.

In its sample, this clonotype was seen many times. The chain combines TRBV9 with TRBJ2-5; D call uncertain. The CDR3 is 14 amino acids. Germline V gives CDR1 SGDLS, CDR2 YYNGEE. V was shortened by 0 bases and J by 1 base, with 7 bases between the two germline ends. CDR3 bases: TGTGCCAGCAGCGTAGGGTACGGCCAAGAGACCCAGTACTTC. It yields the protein CASSVGYGQETQYF.

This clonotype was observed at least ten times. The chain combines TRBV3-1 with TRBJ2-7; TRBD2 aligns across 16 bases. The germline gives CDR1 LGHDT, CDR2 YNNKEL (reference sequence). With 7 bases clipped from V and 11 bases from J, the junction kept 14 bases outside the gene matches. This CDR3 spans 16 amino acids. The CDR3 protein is CASNHYLGTSGRAEYF. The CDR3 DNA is TGTGCCAGCAACCATTACCTTGGGACTAGCGGGAGGGCCGAGTACTTC.

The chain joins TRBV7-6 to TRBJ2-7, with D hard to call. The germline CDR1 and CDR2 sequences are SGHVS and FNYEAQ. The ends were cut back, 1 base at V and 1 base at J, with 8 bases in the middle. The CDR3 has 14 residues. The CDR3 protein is CASSLGPQSYEQYF. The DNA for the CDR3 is TGTGCCAGCAGCTTAGGTCCTCAGTCCTACGAGCAGTACTTC.

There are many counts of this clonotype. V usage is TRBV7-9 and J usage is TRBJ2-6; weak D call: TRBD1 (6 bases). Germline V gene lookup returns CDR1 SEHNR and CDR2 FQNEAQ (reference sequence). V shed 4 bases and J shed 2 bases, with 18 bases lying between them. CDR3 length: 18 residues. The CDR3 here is CASSSNKNRDTGANVLTF. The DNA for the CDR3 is TGTGCCAGCAGCTCGAACAAGAACAGGGATACTGGGGCCAACGTCCTGACTTTC.

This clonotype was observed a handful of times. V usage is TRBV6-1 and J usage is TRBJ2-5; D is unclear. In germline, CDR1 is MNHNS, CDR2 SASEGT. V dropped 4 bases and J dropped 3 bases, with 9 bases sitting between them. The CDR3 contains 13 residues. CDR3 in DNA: TGTGCCAGCAGTGGGTGGGCGGAAGAGACCCAGTACTTC. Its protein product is CASSGWAEETQYF.

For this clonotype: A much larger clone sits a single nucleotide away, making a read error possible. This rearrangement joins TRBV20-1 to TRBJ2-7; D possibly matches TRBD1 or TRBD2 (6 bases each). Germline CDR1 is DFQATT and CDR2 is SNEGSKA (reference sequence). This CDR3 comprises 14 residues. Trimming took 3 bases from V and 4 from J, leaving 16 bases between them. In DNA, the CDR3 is TGCAGTGCTAGGGGGGGACAATCGGTGTACGAGCAGTACTTC. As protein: CSARGGQSVYEQYF.

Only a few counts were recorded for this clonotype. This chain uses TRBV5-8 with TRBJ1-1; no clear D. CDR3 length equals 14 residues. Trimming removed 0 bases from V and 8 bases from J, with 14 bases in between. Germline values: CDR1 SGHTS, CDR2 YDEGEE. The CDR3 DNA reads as TGTGCCAGCAGCTTGGAAAGGGCCCGAGGGGAAGCTTTCTTT. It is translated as CASSLERARGEAFF.

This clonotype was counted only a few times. CDR3 region: CASSLSPYEQFF. Here the CDR3 DNA reads TGTGCCAGCAGCTTATCCCCTTATGAGCAGTTCTTC. The genes are TRBV7-9 and TRBJ2-1; D ambiguous. The CDR3 totals 12 residues. V gave up 2 bases and J gave up 8 bases, with 7 bases separating them. The germline gives CDR1 SEHNR, CDR2 FQNEAQ (reference sequence).

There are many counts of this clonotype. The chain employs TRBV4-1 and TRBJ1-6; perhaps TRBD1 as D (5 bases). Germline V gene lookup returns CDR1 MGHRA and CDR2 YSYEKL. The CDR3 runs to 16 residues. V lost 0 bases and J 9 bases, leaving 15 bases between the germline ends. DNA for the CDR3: TGCGCCAGCAGCCAAGATACAAGGGGTATTGTTTCACCCCTCCACTTT. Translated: CASSQDTRGIVSPLHF.

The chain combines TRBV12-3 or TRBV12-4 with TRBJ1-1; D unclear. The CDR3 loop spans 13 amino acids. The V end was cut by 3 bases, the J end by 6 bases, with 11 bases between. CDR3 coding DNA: TGTGCCAGCAGTTTCGGGGTAAACGCTGAAGCTTTCTTT. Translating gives CASSFGVNAEAFF.

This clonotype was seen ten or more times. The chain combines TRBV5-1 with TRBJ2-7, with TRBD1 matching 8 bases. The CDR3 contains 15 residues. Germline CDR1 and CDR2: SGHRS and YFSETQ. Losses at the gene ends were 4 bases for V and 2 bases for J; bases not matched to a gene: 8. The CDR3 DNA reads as TGCGCCAGCAGCCCGGACAGGGCCATTGCCTACGAGCAGTACTTC. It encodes CASSPDRAIAYEQYF. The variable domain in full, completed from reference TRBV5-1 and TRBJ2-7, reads KAGVTQTPRYLIKTRGQQVTLSCSPISGHRSVSWYQQTPGQGLQFLFEYFSETQRNKGNFPGRFSGRQFSNSRSEMNVSTLELGDSALYLCASSPDRAIAYEQYFGPGTRLTVT.